Listed below are T cell receptor beta chains from one sample, sequenced in a study of blood T cell repertoires in COVID-19. Repertoires were generated with immunoSEQ multiplex PCR, while TCRdb's copy carries only in-frame clones and drops some. The sample carries some 180,000 clones, approximately 88% recorded once. Sequenced sample: peripheral blood. These receptors all stem from a man aged 35 to 55 with acute or convalescent COVID-19. Both conserved end residues are part of each CDR3. D genes are given only for firm matches. Clone sizes are given selectively: once, few, many, or a class where the clone is expanded.

D	V	length	size	J	CDR3	DNA
TRBD2	TRBV7-6	15	once	TRBJ2-1	CASSTGTSGYNEQFF	TGTGCCAGCAGCACTGGGACTAGCGGATACAATGAGCAGTTCTTC
.	TRBV7-3	11	.	TRBJ2-1	CASSPGREQFF	TGTGCCAGCAGCCCAGGTAGGGAGCAGTTCTTC
.	TRBV18	14	.	TRBJ2-5	CASSPPSSGETQYF	TGTGCCAGCTCACCTCCCTCCAGCGGAGAGACCCAGTACTTC
.	TRBV11-1	16	.	TRBJ1-1	CASSLDADRRNTEAFF	TGTGCCAGCAGCTTAGATGCTGACAGGAGGAACACTGAAGCTTTCTTT
.	TRBV5-1	14	.	TRBJ2-3	CASSSERLADTQYF	TGCGCCAGCAGCTCCGAAAGACTAGCAGATACGCAGTATTTT
.	TRBV7-2	15	.	TRBJ1-6	CASSPVSSYNSPLHF	TGTGCCAGCAGCCCCGTGAGCTCCTATAATTCACCCCTCCACTTT
TRBD1	TRBV15	15	once	TRBJ2-5	CATSRDPGQQETQYF	TGTGCCACCAGCAGAGATCCGGGACAGCAAGAGACCCAGTACTTC
TRBD1	TRBV6-5	13	.	TRBJ1-2	CARRRDRAYGYTF	TGTGCCAGGAGACGGGACAGGGCGTATGGCTACACCTTC
TRBD2	TRBV5-1	16	.	TRBJ2-1	CASSPESGGLNNEQFF	TGCGCCAGCAGCCCGGAAAGCGGGGGGCTGAACAATGAGCAGTTCTTC
.	TRBV5-4	16	.	TRBJ1-1	CASSLSRQTMNTEAFF	TGTGCCAGCAGCTTGTCCCGACAGACCATGAACACTGAAGCTTTCTTT
.	TRBV6-1	14	.	TRBJ1-1	CASSESTRNTEAFF	TGTGCCAGCAGTGAAAGTACGCGAAACACTGAAGCTTTCTTT
TRBD1	TRBV6-2/TRBV6-3	15	many	TRBJ2-1	CASSYSDRGGDEQFF	TGTGCCAGCAGTTACTCAGACAGGGGAGGCGATGAGCAGTTCTTC
.	TRBV5-1	17	.	TRBJ1-2	CASSLEIRPMTGDGYTF	TGCGCCAGCAGCCTAGAGATACGGCCCATGACAGGCGATGGCTACACCTTC
.	TRBV19	15	.	TRBJ2-5	CASSIVRGAEETQYF	TGTGCCAGTAGTATAGTCCGGGGGGCGGAAGAGACCCAGTACTTC
TRBD1	TRBV2	14	.	TRBJ1-6	CASSDRQGEGPLHF	TGTGCCAGCAGTGATCGGCAGGGGGAAGGACCCCTCCACTTT
.	TRBV5-1	15	few	TRBJ1-5	CASSLAGGVGQPQHF	TGCGCCAGCAGCTTGGCTGGAGGGGTGGGCCAGCCCCAGCATTTT
TRBD1	TRBV2	17	.	TRBJ2-1	CASSEGAGTGDYNEQFF	TGTGCCAGCAGTGAAGGTGCCGGGACAGGGGACTACAATGAGCAGTTCTTC
TRBD2	TRBV9	16	.	TRBJ2-3	CASSVGSSGLTDTQYF	TGTGCCAGCAGCGTAGGGAGTAGCGGGCTCACAGATACGCAGTATTTT
TRBD1	TRBV24-1	14	.	TRBJ1-2	CATSDPGTGHGYTF	TGTGCCACCAGTGATCCGGGGACAGGACATGGCTACACCTTC
TRBD2	TRBV13	18	once	TRBJ2-3	CASSLEGLAGGTTDTQYF	TGTGCCAGCAGCTTAGAGGGACTAGCGGGGGGTACTACAGATACGCAGTATTTT
TRBD2	TRBV4-2	17	.	TRBJ2-2	CASSQDLAGGNTGELFF	TGTGCCAGCAGCCAAGATCTAGCGGGGGGGAACACCGGGGAGCTGTTTTTT
TRBD1	TRBV6-1	14	few	TRBJ1-1	CASSPTGGNTEAFF	TGTGCCAGCTCCCCTACAGGGGGTAACACTGAAGCTTTCTTT